Listed here are 17 T cell receptor beta chains from one sample, sequenced in a study of OX40 agonist ivuxolimab in advanced cancers. Here immunoSEQ multiplex PCR was the method, and the copy in TCRdb shows in-frame clones only, minus some. Altogether 75,000 to 95,000 clones are present, approximately 84% being singletons, with the ten largest covering around 0.49%. Sequences were derived from CD4+ or CD8+ T cells sorted from blood, sampled in a trial of the OX40 agonist ivuxolimab. These receptors were taken from an adult with an advanced solid tumor such as melanoma, head and neck, liver or kidney cancer.

The V and J genes are TRBV5-6 and TRBJ1-2, with unresolved D. The CDR3 consists of 11 residues. CDR1 SGHDT and CDR2 YYEEEE come from the germline V gene. V gave up 5 bases and J gave up 8 bases, with 10 bases separating them. This CDR3 reads CASRKMEGYTF. CDR3 DNA sequence: TGTGCCAGCAGAAAGATGGAAGGCTACACCTTC.

The chain employs TRBV28 and TRBJ2-1; a weak D match, TRBD2 (6 bases). Germline lookup yields CDR1 MDHEN and CDR2 SYDVKM. Trimming took 3 bases from V and 1 from J, leaving 13 bases between them. The CDR3 has 16 residues. In DNA form, the CDR3 reads TGTGCCAGCAGTTTCTATGGGAGGCAGTCCTACAATGAGCAGTTCTTC. Its translation: CASSFYGRQSYNEQFF. Full variable domain (rest looked up from reference TRBV28 and TRBJ2-1): DVKVTQSSRYLVKRTGEKVFLECVQDMDHENMFWYRQDPGLGLRLIYFSYDVKMKEKGDIPEGYSVSREKKERFSLILESASTNQTSMYLCASSFYGRQSYNEQFFGPGTRLTVL.

Only a few counts were recorded for this clone. The gene calls are TRBV2 and TRBJ1-6; D not resolved. The CDR3 extends over 16 amino acids. Trimming pared 3 bases from V and 6 bases from J, leaving 15 bases between. Germline CDR1 is SNHLY and CDR2 is FYNNEI. The CDR3 DNA reads TGTGCCAGCAGTGATTATCTCCTTAGGATTAATTCACCCCTCCACTTT. Translating it yields CASSDYLLRINSPLHF.

J is TRBJ1-6 and V is TRBV28; D is ambiguous. From germline, CDR1 is MDHEN and CDR2 SYDVKM. CDR3 size: 16 residues. Trimming took 5 bases from V and 9 from J, leaving 20 bases between them. The CDR3: CASSPGGGPKGSPLHF. Here the CDR3 DNA reads TGTGCCAGCAGTCCCGGAGGCGGGCCAAAGGGTTCACCCCTCCACTTT.

The V gene is TRBV7-2, the J gene TRBJ1-5, with D unclear. Germline-derived CDR1 and CDR2 are SGHTA and FQGNSA. V lost 1 base to trimming and J lost 2 bases, with 9 bases between them. This CDR3 contains 15 residues. CDR3 DNA sequence: TGTGCCAGCAGCTTAGTGACAAATGGCAATCAGCCCCAGCATTTT. This sequence encodes CASSLVTNGNQPQHF.

This clone was seen only once. This chain joins TRBV6-5 and TRBJ1-3; D perhaps matches TRBD1 (5 bases). The V and J ends lost 0 bases and 4 bases respectively, with 10 bases between them. Germline V CDR1 and CDR2: MNHEY, SVGAGI. There are 15 residues in the CDR3. The CDR3 bases are TGTGCCAGCAGTTACTCATGGGGCCAGGGAAACACCATATATTTT. Translated, it gives CASSYSWGQGNTIYF.

The sample holds a few counts of this clone. The gene calls are TRBV29-1 and TRBJ2-2, with 8 bases fitting TRBD1. CDR1 and CDR2 (germline): SQVTM, ANQGSEA. The J segment lost 3 bases and the V segment lost 6 bases, leaving 9 bases of the junction unmatched. The CDR3 totals 15 residues. The CDR3 bases are TGCAGCGTCGTGACAGGGGCCTACTACACCGGGGAGCTGTTTTTT. Its translation: CSVVTGAYYTGELFF.

The rearrangement uses TRBV28 and TRBJ1-4; 10 nucleotides match TRBD1. Germline CDR1 and CDR2: MDHEN and SYDVKM. V gave up 7 bases and J gave up 8 bases; unmatched junction bases: 7. The CDR3 has 14 amino acids. DNA for the CDR3: TGTGCCAGCACCTCGGGACAGGGGTACGAAAAACTGTTTTTT. Residues: CASTSGQGYEKLFF.

For this clone: Additional DNA sequences in this sample encode the identical CDR3. V is TRBV30 and J is TRBJ1-2, with no clear D. The CDR3 loop spans 12 amino acids. In germline, CDR1 is GTSNPN, CDR2 SVGIG (reference sequence). V was trimmed by 4 bases and J by 8 bases, leaving 14 bases between them. This CDR3 reads CAWTPDLGGYTF. For the CDR3, the DNA is TGTGCCTGGACCCCGGACCTCGGGGGCTACACCTTC.

V and J are TRBV4-3 and TRBJ2-1; D unresolved. Looked up from germline, CDR1 is LGHNA and CDR2 is YSLEER. Trimming cost V 0 bases and J 13 bases, with 7 bases left between them. The CDR3 is 11 amino acids. As DNA, the CDR3 is TGCGCCAGCAGCCAAGAACCTACCCAGTTCTTC. Protein: CASSQEPTQFF.

This chain links TRBV7-9 with TRBJ2-3; 8 nucleotides line up with TRBD2. J gave up 4 bases and V 5 bases, and 8 bases lay outside the gene matches. The germline gives CDR1 SEHNR, CDR2 FQNEAQ (reference sequence). The CDR3 is 15 amino acids. The CDR3 DNA reads as TGTGCCAGCAGCCTTGTTAGCGGGAATGCAGATACGCAGTATTTT. Translated: CASSLVSGNADTQYF.

The rearrangement links TRBV28 to TRBJ2-2; D is possibly TRBD1 or TRBD2 (7 bases each). This CDR3 is built from 15 residues. Germline CDR1 and CDR2: MDHEN and SYDVKM. The ends were cut back, 6 bases at V and 5 bases at J, with 16 bases in the middle. This CDR3 is CASSPTGTTTGELFF. CDR3 DNA: TGTGCCAGCAGCCCGACAGGGACTACGACCGGGGAGCTGTTTTTT.

The chain has TRBV5-1 and TRBJ1-4, with unresolved D. The CDR3 covers 14 residues. V was pared by 4 bases and J by 8 bases, with 15 bases between. CDR1 and CDR2 from the germline V gene are SGHRS and YFSETQ. This CDR3 reads CASSQLGNGEKLFF. The DNA of the CDR3 is TGCGCCAGCAGCCAGTTAGGGAATGGCGAAAAACTGTTTTTT. Variable domain in full (rest from reference TRBV5-1 and TRBJ1-4): KAGVTQTPRYLIKTRGQQVTLSCSPISGHRSVSWYQQTPGQGLQFLFEYFSETQRNKGNFPGRFSGRQFSNSRSEMNVSTLELGDSALYLCASSQLGNGEKLFFGSGTQLSVL.

This clone showed up just a few times. CDR3: CASSKQGAVNTEAFF. The CDR3 DNA is TGTGCCAGCAGTAAACAGGGGGCGGTGAACACTGAAGCTTTCTTT. The V gene is TRBV25-1, the J gene TRBJ1-1; TRBD1 agrees at 9 bases. Germline assignment: CDR1 MGHDK and CDR2 SYGVNS. V lost 5 bases to trimming and J lost 0 bases; unmatched junction nucleotides: 4. There are 15 residues in the CDR3. The whole variable domain, filled in from reference TRBV25-1 and TRBJ1-1, reads EADIYQTPRYLVIGTGKKITLECSQTMGHDKMYWYQQDPGMELHLIHYSYGVNSTEKGDLSSESTVSRIRTEHFPLTLESARPSHTSQYLCASSKQGAVNTEAFFGQGTRLTVV.

This clone was detected once. V gene TRBV10-3 combines with J gene TRBJ2-7; TRBD2 is a possible D gene (6 bases). This CDR3 spans 13 amino acids. V was shortened by 3 bases and J by 3 bases, with 9 bases between the two germline ends. CDR1 and CDR2 (germline): ENHRY, SYGVKD. This chain's CDR3 is CAISDLGGYEQYF. As DNA, the CDR3 is TGTGCCATCAGTGATTTGGGGGGCTACGAGCAGTACTTC.

This chain links TRBV30 with TRBJ2-5; 7 bases are shared with TRBD2. Germline V gene lookup returns CDR1 GTSNPN and CDR2 SVGIG (reference sequence). The CDR3 has 15 residues. The trim removed 1 base at V and 5 bases at J, leaving 10 bases unmatched. DNA of the CDR3: TGTGCCTGGAGTGGGGGAGGGCGGCAGGTGGAGACCCAGTACTTC. Its translation is CAWSGGGRQVETQYF. Using reference TRBV30 and TRBJ2-5 for the parts outside the CDR3, the full variable domain is SQTIHQWPATLVQPVGSPLSLECTVEGTSNPNLYWYRQAAGRGLQLLFYSVGIGQISSEVPQNLSASRPQDRQFILSSKKLLLSDSGFYLCAWSGGGRQVETQYFGPGTRLLVL.

This clone has just a few counts. The CDR3 sequence: CASSAMTGGSDTQYF. CDR3 coding DNA: TGTGCCAGCAGCGCAATGACAGGGGGCTCAGATACGCAGTATTTT. The rearrangement joins TRBV9 to TRBJ2-3, with TRBD1 matching 10 bases. The CDR3 loop spans 15 amino acids. Losses at the gene ends were 3 bases for V and 4 bases for J; bases not matched to a gene: 5. Germline lookup yields CDR1 SGDLS and CDR2 YYNGEE.